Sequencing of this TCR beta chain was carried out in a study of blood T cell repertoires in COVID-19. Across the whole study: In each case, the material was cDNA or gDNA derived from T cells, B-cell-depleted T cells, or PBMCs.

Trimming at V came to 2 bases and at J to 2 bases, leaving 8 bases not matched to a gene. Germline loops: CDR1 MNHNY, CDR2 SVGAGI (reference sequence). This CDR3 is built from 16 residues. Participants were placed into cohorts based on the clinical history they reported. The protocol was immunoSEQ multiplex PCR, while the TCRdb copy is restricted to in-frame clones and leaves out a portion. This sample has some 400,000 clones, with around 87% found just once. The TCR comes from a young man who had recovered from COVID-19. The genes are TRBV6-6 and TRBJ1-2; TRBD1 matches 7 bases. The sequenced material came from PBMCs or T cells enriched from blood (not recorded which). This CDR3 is CASSYDTGTANYGYTF. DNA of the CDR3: TGTGCCAGCAGTTACGACACCGGGACAGCAAACTATGGCTACACCTTC.